This TCR beta chain was sequenced in a study of vaccination and CD4 T cells after COVID-19. The overall study: Comprising six males and four females, the convalescent participants counted two Hispanic individuals among them. Post-vaccine sampling followed dose two by a median roughly 65 days (range 14 to 241).

Study outcomes and limitations: Spike mono-reactivity was shown by 304 of 307 vaccine-specific clones in convalescent patients. The median proportion of reactive clones detected only post-vaccination in convalescent patients was 85% to 90%.

This clonotype was observed once. Its antigen is currently unknown. The Oncomine TCR Beta short-read assay was applied to DNA of cultured CD4+ T cells. In TCRdb, the PCR reads were re-called with MiXCR into one record per CDR3 protein. In the table there are about 4,000 distinct CDR3 sequences, 20% of which are singletons. The CDR3 is made up of 10 amino acids. V was clipped by 6 bases and J by 10 bases, with 7 bases between them. As for treatment: roughly nine-day PBMC culture with coronavirus spike peptide pools or control peptides (ViraFEST assay). Material: CD4+ T cells from blood, cultured in vitro. The source of this sequence is a human donor who had recovered from COVID-19. This rearrangement joins TRBV12-3 or TRBV12-4 to TRBJ2-1, with D unclear. The CDR3 reads CASSVREQFF. CDR3 nucleotides: TGTGCCAGCAGCGTACGCGAGCAGTTCTTC.